One T cell receptor beta chain is described in this entry. This CDR3 region has 13 residues. V lost 7 bases and J lost 6; bases outside the gene matches: 9. CDR1 and CDR2 from the germline V gene are MDHEN and SYDVKM. As originally analysed: Counts of nucleated cells, estimated from reference gene primer amplification, were obtained. TCRdb keeps only in-frame clones here, not all; method: immunoSEQ multiplex PCR. That table supplies the V and J calls and clone size; D and trimming were determined from the DNA. The data show about 50,000 clones, with over 80% seen just once and roughly an eighth held by the top ten. These data are taken from a study of blood T cell repertoires in COVID-19. Whole-study context: Sites across the United States, Italy and Spain contributed samples from acute and convalescent COVID-19. PBMCs, B-cell-depleted T cells, or T cells were the source of the cDNA or gDNA that made up the material.

The receptor's source is a human donor with active COVID-19. The donor label of this sample is uncertain. The rearrangement uses TRBV28 and TRBJ2-7, with TRBD1 matching 7 bases. The sample comprised peripheral blood. CDR3 loop: CASNNRGPFEQYF. As DNA, the CDR3 is TGTGCCAGCAACAACAGGGGCCCCTTCGAGCAGTACTTC.